These T cell receptor beta chains were read from a single sample in a study of T cells in narcolepsy. TCRdb keeps only in-frame clones here, not all; method: immunoSEQ multiplex PCR. The sample consists of more than 25,000 clones, about four fifths of them appearing once. The sample was memory (CD45RA-) CD4+ T cells from blood. The receptor set was obtained from a human donor in good health. CDR3s include the opening cysteine and the closing phenylalanine or tryptophan. A D gene is named only where the DNA matches it firmly. For some rows the clone size is stated as once, few or many, or as a class when expanded; others skip it.

V gene	D gene	clone size	J gene	CDR3 DNA	CDR3 protein
TRBV29-1	.	.	TRBJ1-2	TGCAGCGTGAGCCGAGCAGGGGATGAGAACTATGGCTACACCTTC	CSVSRAGDENYGYTF
TRBV5-4	TRBD2	.	TRBJ2-2	TGTGCCAGCAAAGCGGGGGGGCCCTTGTCGAACACCGGGGAGCTGTTTTTT	CASKAGGPLSNTGELFF
TRBV5-1	.	.	TRBJ2-3	TGCGCCAGCAGCTTACGTGGAGTACGCACAGATACGCAGTATTTT	CASSLRGVRTDTQYF
TRBV7-9	.	.	TRBJ1-2	TGTGCCAGCAGCTTAGCGAGCGGTGACATGGGTGGCTACACCTTC	CASSLASGDMGGYTF
TRBV5-6	TRBD1	.	TRBJ2-3	TGTGCCAGCAGCTTAATAACAGGGGTCGGGACAGATACGCAGTATTTT	CASSLITGVGTDTQYF
TRBV6-1	TRBD1	few	TRBJ2-7	TGTGCCAGCAGTGATGGGACAGGGGCGTTCTACGAGCAGTACTTC	CASSDGTGAFYEQYF
TRBV6-6	.	.	TRBJ1-1	TGTGCCAGCAGTGGGCCCGGGGGTACAGCTTTCTTT	CASSGPGGTAFF
TRBV19	.	.	TRBJ1-5	TGTGCCAGTAGTATAGTAAGACAGCTAGGCTATAGCAATCAGCTCCAGCATTTT	CASSIVRQLGYSNQLQHF
TRBV18	.	.	TRBJ2-4	TGTGCCAGCTCAACGGACGGGCGCATTCAGTACTTC	CASSTDGRIQYF
TRBV6-5	.	.	TRBJ1-1	TGTGCCAGCAGGGGCGGGGGGGCAGGGAACACTGAAGCTTTCTTT	CASRGGGAGNTEAFF
TRBV5-1	TRBD2	.	TRBJ2-3	TGCGCCAGCAGCAAGATGGCGGGAGCGGGCACAGATACGCAGTATTTT	CASSKMAGAGTDTQYF
TRBV9	.	medium-sized	TRBJ1-3	TGTGCCAGCAGCAGGGGAGGAAACACCATATATTTT	CASSRGGNTIYF
TRBV10-3	TRBD2	.	TRBJ2-5	TGTGCCATCAGTGTGAGCGGGGGGCCCGGGACCCAGTACTTC	CAISVSGGPGTQYF
TRBV6-5	TRBD1	.	TRBJ2-2	TGTGCCAGCAGCAAAGGGGGCAACACCGGGGAGCTGTTTTTT	CASSKGGNTGELFF
TRBV7-2	.	.	TRBJ1-5	TGTGCCAGCAGCGAGAGGGGGAAACAGCCCCAGCATTTT	CASSERGKQPQHF
TRBV11-2	.	.	TRBJ1-4	TGTGCCAGCAGCTTATGGGGGGCTAATGAAAAACTGTTTTTT	CASSLWGANEKLFF
TRBV30	TRBD1	.	TRBJ2-3	TGTGCCAGAAGGGGGCCCAGCACAGATACGCAGTATTTT	CARRGPSTDTQYF
TRBV10-3	TRBD1	.	TRBJ2-7	TGTGCCAGTACCGGGACAGGGGGTTACGAGCAGTACTTC	CASTGTGGYEQYF
TRBV7-2	TRBD1	few	TRBJ2-7	TGTGCCAGCAGCTTTAAGCTCAGGACAGGGGGCCAGTACTTC	CASSFKLRTGGQYF
TRBV27	TRBD1	.	TRBJ1-2	TGTGCCAGCAGTCCCCGGGGACAGGGATCTAACTATGGCTACACCTTC	CASSPRGQGSNYGYTF
TRBV14	.	.	TRBJ2-1	TGTGCCAGCAGCCCTGGGCGGGTCCCCCACGCCTACAATGAGCAGTTCTTC	CASSPGRVPHAYNEQFF
TRBV28	.	few	TRBJ1-5	TGTGCCAGCAGATATGAAAATCAGCCCCAGCATTTT	CASRYENQPQHF
TRBV7-2	.	.	TRBJ1-1	TGTGCCAGCAGCTCCTTACCCGGAAACACTGAAGCTTTCTTT	CASSSLPGNTEAFF
TRBV18	.	.	TRBJ1-2	TGTGCCAGCTCACCACCGCAGGGTATCTATGGCTACACCTTC	CASSPPQGIYGYTF
TRBV2	.	few	TRBJ1-1	TGTGCCACTTCCCGGGGGGAGGGCACTGAAGCTTTCTTT	CATSRGEGTEAFF
TRBV2	.	once	TRBJ1-1	TGTGCCAGCAGCCCACTAGGGAACACTGAAGCTTTCTTT	CASSPLGNTEAFF
TRBV6-6	TRBD1	.	TRBJ2-2	TGTGCCAGCAGCAAAGGGGGCAACACCGGGGAGCTGTTTTTT	CASSKGGNTGELFF
TRBV5-1	TRBD1	once	TRBJ2-6	TGCGCCAGCAGCTATGGACAGGGGTTAGGGGCCAACGTCCTGACTTTC	CASSYGQGLGANVLTF
TRBV7-8	.	.	TRBJ2-3	TGTGCCAGCAGCTCGCTAGCGCAGGGAGATACGCAGTATTTT	CASSSLAQGDTQYF
TRBV4-3	TRBD1	once	TRBJ1-5	TGCGCCAGCAGCCAAGGGACAGGGCTAAAGGGGCCCCAGCATTTT	CASSQGTGLKGPQHF
TRBV28	.	few	TRBJ1-1	TGTGCCAGCAGTATGACGGACAGCAGGGCTGAAGCTTTCTTT	CASSMTDSRAEAFF
TRBV6-6	TRBD1	.	TRBJ1-2	TGTGCCAGCAGCCCCGGGACAGGACGCGATGGCTACACCTTC	CASSPGTGRDGYTF
TRBV4-1	TRBD1	few	TRBJ1-4	TGCGCCAGCAGCCAACAGCCGGGACAGAGAGATGAAAAACTGTTTTTT	CASSQQPGQRDEKLFF